This T cell receptor beta chain derives from a study of shared clonotypes between healthy human individuals. This clone has at least ten counts. Measured with immunoSEQ multiplex PCR; TCRdb has only the in-frame clones, and not every one. The table has around 2,000,000 clones, over 85% seen once; the top ten hold 0.1% to 0.15%. CDR1 SGHAT and CDR2 FQNNGV come from the germline V gene. Trimming took off 3 bases at V and 2 bases at J, with 11 bases between the two ends. The CDR3 covers 14 residues. The TCR originated in a man in his late teens or twenties in good health. The J gene is TRBJ2-7, the V gene TRBV11-2, with D tentatively TRBD2 (5 bases). The sequencing input was naive CD4+ T cells sorted from blood. The subset is: CD45RA+ positively selected. The CDR3 bases are TGTGCCAGCAGCTTCTACGGGATAGCCTACGAGCAGTACTTC. It encodes CASSFYGIAYEQYF. Based on the CDR3 plus reference TRBV11-2 and TRBJ2-7, the full variable domain is EAGVAQSPRYKIIEKRQSVAFWCNPISGHATLYWYQQILGQGPKLLIQFQNNGVVDDSQLPKDRFSAERLKGVDSTLKIQPAKLEDSAVYLCASSFYGIAYEQYFGPGTRLTVT.